The rows below give T cell receptor beta chains drawn from one sample of a study of PD-1 blockade in classical Hodgkin lymphoma. Here immunoSEQ multiplex PCR was the method, and the copy in TCRdb shows in-frame clones only, minus some. The repertoire holds about 97,000 clones, with around 80% as singletons. Sequenced here: peripheral blood mononuclear cells (PBMCs), sampled at baseline. The receptors were gathered from a human donor with classical Hodgkin lymphoma. Both conserved end residues are part of each CDR3. Each record gives: J gene, D gene, V gene, clone size, CDR3 DNA, CDR3 protein. D genes are given only for firm matches. Clone size is shown for a subset of rows, as once, few, many or a class of expanded clone.

TRBJ2-1,TRBD2,TRBV27,NA,TGTGCCAGCAGTCTTAGCGGGAGGGTTGATGAGCAGTTCTTC,CASSLSGRVDEQFF
TRBJ1-1,NA,TRBV2,NA,TGTGCCAGCAGTGAAAGGGTAGGGAGGGACACTGAAGCTTTCTTT,CASSERVGRDTEAFF
TRBJ2-3,NA,TRBV7-2,NA,TGTGCCAGCAGCTTAAGGCCTAGGGGGGCCGGTTCCCCAGATACGCAGTATTTT,CASSLRPRGAGSPDTQYF
TRBJ2-3,NA,TRBV10-3,NA,TGTGCCCCCGGCGACGGCACCAGGACAGATACGCAGTATTTT,CAPGDGTRTDTQYF
TRBJ1-1,TRBD1,TRBV19,many,TGTGCCAGTAAAGTTAGACAGGGCGGGACTGAAGCTTTCTTT,CASKVRQGGTEAFF
TRBJ2-2,TRBD2,TRBV19,NA,TGTGCCAGTAGTTCCTCGGTAGCGGGAGGTAAAGTGGGGGAGCTGTTTTTT,CASSSSVAGGKVGELFF
TRBJ1-1,NA,TRBV19,NA,TGTGCCAGTAGTGACGGTAGGGGGAACACTGAAGCTTTCTTT,CASSDGRGNTEAFF
TRBJ2-7,NA,TRBV5-1,NA,TGCGCCAGCAGCTTGGCGGGAATTGGCTACGAGCAGTACTTC,CASSLAGIGYEQYF
TRBJ2-3,TRBD2,TRBV6-1,NA,TGTGCCAGCAGTGCCGCCCGGACTAGCGGGAACGGAGATACGCAGTATTTT,CASSAARTSGNGDTQYF
TRBJ2-2,NA,TRBV30,NA,TGTGCCTGGAAACCTCTCTCGTCCGGGGAGCTGTTTTTT,CAWKPLSSGELFF
TRBJ2-1,NA,TRBV7-3,NA,TGTGCCAGCAGCCTGGCAGCAGGGACCTACAATGAGCAGTTCTTC,CASSLAAGTYNEQFF
TRBJ2-3,TRBD2,TRBV29-1,NA,TGCAGCGTTTACGTCTTGGGACTAGGCACAAATACGCAGTATTTT,CSVYVLGLGTNTQYF
TRBJ2-2,NA,TRBV29-1,NA,TGCAGCGGGGGGCGGGGAGAGAGCACCGGGGAGCTGTTTTTT,CSGGRGESTGELFF
TRBJ2-1,NA,TRBV16,NA,TGTGCCAGCAGCCAATCGGATGAGCAGTTCTTC,CASSQSDEQFF
TRBJ1-1,NA,TRBV5-1,NA,TGCGCCAGCAGCGACTCATTGGGGGCTGAAGCTTTCTTT,CASSDSLGAEAFF
TRBJ2-5,NA,TRBV14,NA,TGTGCCAGCAGCCCCCTTGCAACGGAGACCCAGTACTTC,CASSPLATETQYF
TRBJ2-2,TRBD1,TRBV19,NA,TGTGCCAGTAGTAAACACGGAGACAGGGGCGGTAACACCGGGGAGCTGTTTTTT,CASSKHGDRGGNTGELFF
TRBJ1-1,TRBD1,TRBV30,NA,TGTGCCCGCTCCGGGACAGGTCGAAACACTGAAGCTTTCTTT,CARSGTGRNTEAFF
TRBJ1-3,TRBD1,TRBV4-1,NA,TGCGCCAGCAGCCAAGAAGGGGGCCCCTTCTCTGGAAACACCATATATTTT,CASSQEGGPFSGNTIYF
TRBJ1-1,NA,TRBV6-6,few,TGTGCCAGCACCCCCAGGGAAAGTAGTGAAGCTTTCTTT,CASTPRESSEAFF
TRBJ2-5,NA,TRBV7-8,NA,TGTGCCAGCAGCTTACCCCTGCCTCCTCGGGAGACCCAGTACTTC,CASSLPLPPRETQYF
TRBJ2-5,NA,TRBV18,NA,TGTGCCACCCGGTCAGGGACGGGTGAGGAGACCCAGTACTTC,CATRSGTGEETQYF
TRBJ1-5,NA,TRBV10-3,NA,TGTGCCATCAGTGAGAGTCCCCCCCAAGACCCACGACAGCCCCAGCATTTT,CAISESPPQDPRQPQHF
TRBJ2-5,NA,TRBV6-5,NA,TGTGCCAGCAGTTACTCCGGGACCCAAGAGACCCAGTACTTC,CASSYSGTQETQYF
TRBJ2-7,NA,TRBV9,many,TGTGCCAGCAGCGGCCGGGACTCCTCCTACGAGCAGTACTTC,CASSGRDSSYEQYF
TRBJ1-2,TRBD1,TRBV7-8,few,TGTGCCAGCAGCCCAACAGGGGGCCGGGATGGCTACACCTTC,CASSPTGGRDGYTF
TRBJ2-7,NA,TRBV10-3,few,TGTGCCATCAGTAATGGGGGGTCGGAGCAGTACTTC,CAISNGGSEQYF
TRBJ1-1,NA,TRBV6-5,NA,TGTGCCAGCAGTTACTCGGGGGGGAACACTGAAGCTTTCTTT,CASSYSGGNTEAFF
TRBJ1-2,NA,TRBV5-1,once,TGCGCCAGCAGCTTGGCCGGGAGCCGGTATGGCTACACCTTC,CASSLAGSRYGYTF
TRBJ1-5,NA,TRBV30,NA,TGTGCCTGGAGTGAAGGGGCCGGGCAGCCCCAGCATTTT,CAWSEGAGQPQHF
TRBJ2-7,TRBD2,TRBV19,NA,TGTGCCAGTAGTATCATGTTGTCGAGCGGGAGCCACGAGCAGTACTTC,CASSIMLSSGSHEQYF
TRBJ2-5,NA,TRBV28,NA,TGTGCCAGCAGTTTGGGGACCCAGTACTTC,CASSLGTQYF
TRBJ2-7,NA,TRBV7-2,NA,TGTGCCAGCAGCTTAGTTGCCACAACCTCCTACGAGCAGTACTTC,CASSLVATTSYEQYF
TRBJ1-1,NA,TRBV5-1,once,TGCGCCAGCAGCTTCGGGGCCGACACTGAAGCTTTCTTT,CASSFGADTEAFF
TRBJ2-5,NA,TRBV4-3,NA,TGCGCCAGCAGCCAGGGCAGGCAAGAGACCCAGTACTTC,CASSQGRQETQYF
TRBJ2-7,TRBD1,TRBV7-2,NA,TGTGCCAGCAGCTTGATAGGACAGGGGGCCTACGAGCAGTACTTC,CASSLIGQGAYEQYF
TRBJ1-2,NA,TRBV27,NA,TGTGCCAGCAGTTTCAGAGGGGGGGGGATCCTTGACGGCTACACCTTC,CASSFRGGGILDGYTF
TRBJ2-1,TRBD2,TRBV4-1,NA,TGCGCCAGCAGCCAACTAGCGGGAGCTTACAATGAGCAGTTCTTC,CASSQLAGAYNEQFF
TRBJ2-3,TRBD1,TRBV6-5,NA,TGTGCCAGCAGGACAGGGGTCTGGACAGATACGCAGTATTTT,CASRTGVWTDTQYF
TRBJ1-1,TRBD1,TRBV5-1,NA,TGCGCCAGCAGCCCAGGACAGGGGGGGTTAGGCACTGAAGCTTTCTTT,CASSPGQGGLGTEAFF